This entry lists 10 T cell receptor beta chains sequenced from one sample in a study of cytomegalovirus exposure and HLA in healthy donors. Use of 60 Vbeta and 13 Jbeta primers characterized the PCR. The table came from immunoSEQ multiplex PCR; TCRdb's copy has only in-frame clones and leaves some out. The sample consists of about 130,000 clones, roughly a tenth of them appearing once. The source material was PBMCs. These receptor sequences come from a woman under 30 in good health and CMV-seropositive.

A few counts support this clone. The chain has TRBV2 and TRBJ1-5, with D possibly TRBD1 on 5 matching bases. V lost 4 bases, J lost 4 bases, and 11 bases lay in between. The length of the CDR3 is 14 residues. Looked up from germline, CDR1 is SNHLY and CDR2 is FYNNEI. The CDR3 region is CASSAIRANQPQHF. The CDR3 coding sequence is TGTGCCAGCAGTGCGATCAGGGCGAATCAGCCCCAGCATTTT.

The CDR3 protein is CASSHGSSTAFF. The CDR3 DNA follows: TGTGCCAGCAGCCACGGGTCCTCCACGGCTTTCTTT. This sequence joins TRBV4-2 and TRBJ1-1; D gene ambiguous. Germline CDR1 is LGHNA and CDR2 is YNFKEQ. V lost 3 bases to trimming and J lost 11 bases, with 13 bases between them. This CDR3 spans 12 amino acids.

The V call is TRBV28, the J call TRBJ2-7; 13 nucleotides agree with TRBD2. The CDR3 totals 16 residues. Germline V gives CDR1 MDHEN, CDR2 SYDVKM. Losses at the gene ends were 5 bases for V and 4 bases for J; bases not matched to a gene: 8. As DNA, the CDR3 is TGTGCCAGCAGTCGAATAGGACTAGCGGGAGTTTACGAGCAGTACTTC. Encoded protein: CASSRIGLAGVYEQYF.

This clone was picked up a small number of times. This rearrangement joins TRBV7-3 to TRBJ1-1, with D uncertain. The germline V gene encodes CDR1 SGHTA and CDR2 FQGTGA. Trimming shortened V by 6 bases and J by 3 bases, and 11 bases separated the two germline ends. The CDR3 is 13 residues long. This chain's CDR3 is CASRLGVDTEAFF. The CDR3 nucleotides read TGTGCCAGCAGATTGGGCGTGGACACTGAAGCTTTCTTT.

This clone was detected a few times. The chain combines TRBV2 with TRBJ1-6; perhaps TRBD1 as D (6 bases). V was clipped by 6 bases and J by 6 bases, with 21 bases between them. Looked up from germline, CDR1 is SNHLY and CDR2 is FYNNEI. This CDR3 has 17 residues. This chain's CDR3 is CASSLGGAGGSNSPLHF. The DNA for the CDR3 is TGTGCCAGCAGCTTAGGGGGGGCCGGGGGAAGTAATTCACCCCTCCACTTT.

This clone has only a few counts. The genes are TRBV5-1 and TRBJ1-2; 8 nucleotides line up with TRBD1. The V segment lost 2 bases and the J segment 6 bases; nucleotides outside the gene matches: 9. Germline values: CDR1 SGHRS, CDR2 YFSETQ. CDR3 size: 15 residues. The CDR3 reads CASSFQLTGDNGYTF. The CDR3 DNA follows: TGCGCCAGCAGCTTTCAATTGACAGGGGACAATGGCTACACCTTC.

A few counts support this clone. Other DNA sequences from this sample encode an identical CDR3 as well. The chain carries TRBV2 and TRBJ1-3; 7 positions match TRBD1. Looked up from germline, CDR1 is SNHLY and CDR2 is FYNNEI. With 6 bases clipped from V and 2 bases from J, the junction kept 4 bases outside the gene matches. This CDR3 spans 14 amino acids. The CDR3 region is CASRRDRAGNTIYF. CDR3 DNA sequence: TGTGCCAGCAGAAGAGACAGGGCTGGAAACACCATATATTTT.

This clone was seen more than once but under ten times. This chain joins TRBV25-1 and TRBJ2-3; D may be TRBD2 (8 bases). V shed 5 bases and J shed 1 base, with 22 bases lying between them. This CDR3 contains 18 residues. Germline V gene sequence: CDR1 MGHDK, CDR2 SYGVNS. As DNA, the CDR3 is TGTGCCAGCAGTCCACCAGGGGGTCGAGCGGGGGGCACAGATACGCAGTATTTT. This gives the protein CASSPPGGRAGGTDTQYF.

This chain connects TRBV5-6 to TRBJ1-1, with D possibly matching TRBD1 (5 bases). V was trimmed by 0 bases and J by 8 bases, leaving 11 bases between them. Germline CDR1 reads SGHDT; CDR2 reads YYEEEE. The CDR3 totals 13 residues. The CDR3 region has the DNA TGTGCCAGCAGCTTGGATATGGGGCGGGAAGCTTTCTTT. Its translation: CASSLDMGREAFF.

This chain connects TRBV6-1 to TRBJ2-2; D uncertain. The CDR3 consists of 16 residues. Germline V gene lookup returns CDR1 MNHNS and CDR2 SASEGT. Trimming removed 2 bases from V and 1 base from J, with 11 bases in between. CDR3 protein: CASSESSWRNTGELFF. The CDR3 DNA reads TGTGCCAGCAGTGAATCCTCCTGGAGGAACACCGGGGAGCTGTTTTTT.